The 14 T cell receptor beta chains below come from one sample, sequenced in a study of T cell repertoires in cytomegalovirus infection. MiXCR, run by TCRdb on the reads, gives a single entry per CDR3 protein. Here the sample spans 830,000 or so distinct CDR3 sequences, roughly 33% being singletons. No antigen has been identified for these receptors. The material sequenced was cultured CD8+ T cells from PBMCs, taken from culture after CMV antigen stimulation. The source of these receptors is a human donor in good health (CMV status not recorded). Some clones in this sample may be carry-over from other donors' samples.

This clonotype has only a few counts. The V gene is TRBV12-5, the J gene TRBJ2-6; no firm D call. The germline V gene encodes CDR1 LGHNT and CDR2 FRNRAP. This CDR3 has 19 amino acids. Trimming stripped 3 bases from V and 0 bases from J, with 18 bases between. CDR3 in DNA: TGTGCTAGTGGTTTTTCGGTGGACGGCCGATACTCTGGGGCCAACGTCCTGACTTTC. This translates into CASGFSVDGRYSGANVLTF. The whole variable domain, filled in from reference TRBV12-5 and TRBJ2-6, reads DARVTQTPRHKVTEMGQEVTMRCQPILGHNTVFWYRQTMMQGLELLAYFRNRAPLDDSGMPKDRFSAEMPDATLATLKIQPSEPRDSAVYFCASGFSVDGRYSGANVLTFGAGSRLTVL.

Here the CDR3 reads CASSHGTVEAFF. CDR3 bases: TGCGCCAGCAGCCACGGGACAGTTGAAGCTTTCTTT. The V call is TRBV4-1, the J call TRBJ1-1; TRBD1 agrees at 7 bases. The CDR3 spans 12 residues. The V segment lost 3 bases and the J segment 7 bases; nucleotides outside the gene matches: 2. CDR1 and CDR2 (germline): MGHRA, YSYEKL.

V gene TRBV11-2 combines with J gene TRBJ2-5; 9 bases are a match to TRBD2. This CDR3 has 14 amino acids. The V gene end was trimmed by 4 bases and the J gene end by 6 bases; junction bases not matched to a gene: 6. The germline V gene encodes CDR1 SGHAT and CDR2 FQNNGV. CDR3 amino acids: CASSSSGEFKTQYF. The CDR3 nucleotides read TGTGCCAGCAGCTCTAGCGGGGAGTTTAAGACCCAGTACTTC. Drawing the rest from reference TRBV11-2 and TRBJ2-5, the complete variable domain is EAGVAQSPRYKIIEKRQSVAFWCNPISGHATLYWYQQILGQGPKLLIQFQNNGVVDDSQLPKDRFSAERLKGVDSTLKIQPAKLEDSAVYLCASSSSGEFKTQYFGPGTRLLVL.

At least ten counts were recorded for this clonotype. The rearrangement joins TRBV7-2 to TRBJ1-1; D unresolved. The germline CDR1 and CDR2 sequences are SGHTA and FQGNSA. The CDR3 runs 12 residues. Trimming left V 3 bases short and J 7 bases short, with 9 bases between. CDR3 in amino acids: CASSFEGLEAFF. The DNA for the CDR3 is TGTGCCAGCAGCTTCGAGGGCCTTGAAGCTTTCTTT. The full variable domain, its missing parts supplied by reference TRBV7-2 and TRBJ1-1, is GAGVSQSPSNKVTEKGKDVELRCDPISGHTALYWYRQSLGQGLEFLIYFQGNSAPDKSGLPSDRFSAERTGGSVSTLTIQRTQQEDSAVYLCASSFEGLEAFFGQGTRLTVV.

This chain links TRBV6-5 with TRBJ2-2; D is unclear. V lost 0 bases and J lost 4, with 9 bases in between. CDR1 is MNHEY and CDR2 is SVGAGI in the germline V gene. This CDR3 spans 15 amino acids. The DNA for the CDR3 is TGTGCCAGCAGTTACTCGCAGGAGTCCACCGGGGAGCTGTTTTTT. Translated, it gives CASSYSQESTGELFF.

This clonotype was found a few times. The genes are TRBV7-6 and TRBJ2-5, with D unresolved. The CDR3 length is 12 residues. Trimming removed 2 bases at V and 4 bases at J, with 5 bases between. Germline loops: CDR1 SGHVS, CDR2 FNYEAQ. The DNA of the CDR3 is TGTGCCAGCAGCTTAAAAGGAGAGACCCAGTACTTC. Translated: CASSLKGETQYF.

The chain uses TRBV5-1 and TRBJ2-5; 8 bases match TRBD2. The germline CDR1 and CDR2 sequences are SGHRS and YFSETQ. The V and J ends lost 1 base and 1 base, in that order; junction bases with no gene match: 6. The CDR3 has 16 amino acids. CDR3 protein: CASSLRSGGLQETQYF. CDR3 DNA sequence: TGCGCCAGCAGCTTGAGAAGCGGGGGCCTCCAAGAGACCCAGTACTTC.

V is TRBV5-8 and J is TRBJ2-7; 9 nucleotides align to TRBD1. The CDR3 length is 14 residues. After removal of 5 bases from V and 3 bases from J, the junction contained 6 bases not matched to a gene. Per germline, CDR1 SGHTS and CDR2 YDEGEE. The DNA for the CDR3 is TGTGCCAGCAGTCCGAGGACAGGGGACTACGAGCAGTACGTC. Its protein is CASSPRTGDYEQYV.

This sequence joins TRBV4-3 and TRBJ1-4; a weak D match, TRBD1 (6 bases). Trimming shortened V by 0 bases and J by 6 bases, and 14 bases separated the two germline ends. The CDR3 covers 16 residues. In germline, CDR1 is LGHNA, CDR2 YSLEER. Here the CDR3 reads CASSQDRAGAHEKLFF. CDR3 sequence (DNA): TGCGCCAGCAGCCAAGATCGGGCAGGGGCCCATGAAAAACTGTTTTTT.

V and J are TRBV12-3 or TRBV12-4 and TRBJ1-3; 7 bases fit TRBD1. The CDR3 is made up of 13 amino acids. V trimming: 10 bases; J trimming: 4 bases; junction bases outside the gene matches: 7. The CDR3 region is CAIETGFGNTIYF. DNA for the CDR3: TGTGCCATCGAGACAGGGTTCGGAAACACCATATATTTT.

This clonotype has at least ten counts. This chain links TRBV5-4 with TRBJ2-7; 8 bases agree with TRBD1. Germline CDR1 reads SGHNT; CDR2 reads YYREEE (reference sequence). The ends lost 4 bases at V and 2 bases at J; junction bases unmatched: 5. This CDR3 contains 14 residues. CDR3 nucleotide sequence: TGTGCCAGCAGCAGACAGGGGAACCCCTACGAGCAGTACGTC. Translated: CASSRQGNPYEQYV.

This clonotype was picked up a small number of times. One junction end disagrees with the germline gene, perhaps due to a read error. This chain joins TRBV7-6 and TRBJ1-1; no reliable D call. Per germline, CDR1 SGHVS and CDR2 FNYEAQ. CDR3 length: 13 amino acids. CDR3 region: CASSLALATEAFF. In DNA form, the CDR3 reads TGTGCTAGCAGCCTCGCCCTGGCCACTGAAGCTTTCTTT.

The V call is TRBV14, the J call TRBJ2-1; 9 bases align to TRBD1. This CDR3 spans 16 amino acids. From germline, CDR1 is SGHDN and CDR2 FVKESK. V trimming: 2 bases; J trimming: 5 bases; junction bases outside the gene matches: 7. This chain's CDR3 is CASSQRQGVFNNEQFF. CDR3 nucleotide sequence: TGTGCCAGCAGCCAACGACAGGGGGTCTTCAACAATGAGCAGTTCTTC.

The CDR3 region has the DNA TGCGCCAGCCGGCCCTTCGCAGGGGGGAATCAGCCCCAGCATTTT. The encoded protein is CASRPFAGGNQPQHF. The J gene is TRBJ1-5, the V gene TRBV5-1, with TRBD1 matching 7 bases. The CDR3 is 15 residues long. In germline, CDR1 is SGHRS, CDR2 YFSETQ. The trim removed 7 bases at V and 4 bases at J, leaving 11 bases unmatched.